The T cell receptor (beta chain) described here comes from a study of cytomegalovirus exposure and HLA in healthy donors. Sequencing used immunoSEQ multiplex PCR; TCRdb keeps in-frame clones, though not all of them. Of 200,000 or so clones in the sample, roughly 84% were seen once. Study conclusions and caveats: The study found most TCR sequences rare, yet found some public TCRs in many donors.

Worth noting for this clone: Its cognate antigen is unknown.

This CDR3 has 15 residues. The germline CDR1 and CDR2 sequences are SNHLY and FYNNEI. Germline trimming cut 3 bases from V and 6 bases from J; bases unmatched to any gene: 4. The chain is built from TRBV2 and TRBJ2-2; 10 nucleotides agree with TRBD2. Source material: PBMCs. The clonotype originates from a woman in her thirties in good health and CMV-seropositive. The CDR3 nucleotides are TGTGCCAGCAGTGAGGGGACTAGCGCCTCCGGGGAGCTGTTTTTT. Translation: CASSEGTSASGELFF.